Below, 19 T cell receptor beta chains from the same sample are listed, as sequenced in a study of control samples from healthy donors and cancer patients. TCRdb's copy holds only in-frame clones and misses some; the assay was immunoSEQ multiplex PCR. The sample lists over 150,000 clones; about 93% were seen once. The sample was blood. The receptors derive from a man aged 18 to 29 in good health.

The V and J genes are TRBV25-1 and TRBJ2-3; D is perhaps TRBD1 (5 bases). Trimming took off 8 bases at V and 0 bases at J, with 15 bases between the two ends. The germline gives CDR1 MGHDK, CDR2 SYGVNS. This CDR3 has 15 amino acids. CDR3 bases: TGTGCCAGCCAACGTCAGGGAACTAGCACAGATACGCAGTATTTT. Residues: CASQRQGTSTDTQYF.

J is TRBJ1-1 and V is TRBV6-5, with TRBD1 matching over 10 bases. This CDR3 contains 14 residues. Germline CDR1 and CDR2: MNHEY and SVGAGI. The V segment lost 8 bases and the J segment 0 bases; nucleotides outside the gene matches: 3. CDR3: CASWGQGMNTEAFF. Written as DNA, the CDR3 is TGTGCCAGCTGGGGACAGGGGATGAACACTGAAGCTTTCTTT.

Here the CDR3 reads CASTRGRGHNTEAFF. In DNA, the CDR3 is TGTGCCAGTACCAGAGGCAGGGGGCATAACACTGAAGCTTTCTTT. The chain uses TRBV19 and TRBJ1-1, with 8 bases fitting TRBD1. The CDR3 is 15 residues long. Losses at the gene ends were 7 bases for V and 2 bases for J; bases not matched to a gene: 9. Germline CDR1 and CDR2: LNHDA and SQIVND (reference sequence).

The CDR3 is CASSLYTGREQYF. The CDR3 DNA follows: TGTGCCAGCAGTTTGTATACAGGGCGCGAGCAGTACTTC. This rearrangement joins TRBV27 to TRBJ2-7; D might be TRBD1 (6 bases). The length of the CDR3 is 13 residues. Germline V lookup: CDR1 MNHEY, CDR2 SMNVEV (reference sequence). Between the trimmed V and J ends, which lost 3 bases and 6 bases, there was a span of 12 bases.

This chain joins TRBV4-1 and TRBJ1-2, with D perhaps TRBD1 (5 bases). CDR1 MGHRA and CDR2 YSYEKL come from the germline V gene. The V gene lost 4 bases and the J gene lost 2 bases, with 14 bases spanning the gap. The CDR3 length is 15 residues. The CDR3 nucleotides read TGCGCCAGCAGCCGCCGGGACCAGTCCAACTATGGCTACACCTTC. Its protein is CASSRRDQSNYGYTF.

The V call is TRBV4-1, the J call TRBJ2-1; TRBD1 matches at 7 bases. This CDR3 spans 16 amino acids. Germline V CDR1 and CDR2: MGHRA, YSYEKL. J lost 2 bases, V lost 4 bases, and 8 bases had no gene match. In DNA, the CDR3 is TGCGCCAGCAGCCCCGGTCGGCAGGGGGCCTACAATGAGCAGTTCTTC. This encodes CASSPGRQGAYNEQFF.

The chain joins TRBV24-1 to TRBJ2-1; D may be TRBD1 or TRBD2 (7 bases each). This CDR3 has 15 amino acids. V was pared by 3 bases and J by 5 bases, with 13 bases between. Germline V gene data show CDR1 as KGHDR and CDR2 as SFDVKD. The CDR3 here is CATSDPQGGNNEQFF. As DNA, the CDR3 is TGTGCCACCAGTGATCCCCAGGGGGGGAACAATGAGCAGTTCTTC.

The genes are TRBV24-1 and TRBJ1-1, with a tentative D call TRBD1 (5 bases). The CDR3 has 12 residues. The germline V and J ends were trimmed by 12 bases and 1 base, with 11 bases remaining between them. CDR1 and CDR2 (germline): KGHDR, SFDVKD. The CDR3 region is CASWDGNTEAFF. The DNA of the CDR3 is TGTGCCTCTTGGGACGGGAACACTGAAGCTTTCTTT.

This chain joins TRBV7-2 and TRBJ2-1, with D hard to call. V shed 7 bases and J shed 4 bases, with 8 bases lying between them. The CDR3 length is 12 residues. Germline V gives CDR1 SGHTA, CDR2 FQGNSA. CDR3 region: CASNSLYNEQFF. DNA for the CDR3: TGTGCCAGCAACTCATTATACAATGAGCAGTTCTTC.

This clone was found once. V gene TRBV3-1 (or the pseudogene TRBV3-2) combines with J gene TRBJ1-3; TRBD1 might be the D (6 bases). The CDR3 is made up of 15 amino acids. The V gene lost 5 bases and the J gene lost 2 bases, with 13 bases spanning the gap. Germline CDR1 and CDR2: LGHDT and YNNKEL (reference sequence). CDR3 DNA sequence: TGTGCCAGCAGCTCCAATCAGGGGCCTGGAAACACCATATATTTT. Protein sequence: CASSSNQGPGNTIYF.

CDR3 loop: CASTLLRRVSGNTIYF. Written as DNA, the CDR3 is TGTGCCAGCACTTTACTTCGACGGGTCTCTGGAAACACCATATATTTT. The chain uses TRBV6-6 and TRBJ1-3, with D uncertain. Looked up from germline, CDR1 is MNHNY and CDR2 is SVGAGI (reference sequence). CDR3 length equals 16 residues. The ends were cut back, 7 bases at V and 0 bases at J, with 16 bases in the middle.

The chain has TRBV6-1 and TRBJ2-7; 7 nucleotides line up with TRBD1. There are 14 residues in the CDR3. V gave up 3 bases and J gave up 3 bases; unmatched junction bases: 5. Germline values: CDR1 MNHNS, CDR2 SASEGT. The CDR3: CASSEGQLIYEQYF. The CDR3 DNA reads TGTGCCAGCAGTGAGGGACAGCTTATCTACGAGCAGTACTTC.

This sequence joins TRBV6-5 and TRBJ2-7; TRBD1 matches at 7 bases. This CDR3 spans 12 amino acids. In germline, CDR1 is MNHEY, CDR2 SVGAGI. V shed 8 bases and J 7 bases; nucleotides not matched to a gene: 8. The CDR3 region is CASLKGAREQYF. The CDR3 bases are TGTGCCAGCTTGAAGGGGGCGAGGGAGCAGTACTTC.

This sequence joins TRBV5-1 and TRBJ1-2; no reliable D call. V gave up 4 bases and J gave up 8 bases, with 18 bases separating them. CDR1 SGHRS and CDR2 YFSETQ come from the germline V gene. The CDR3 sequence is 14 residues long. Here the CDR3 reads CASSLPGTPGGYTF. The CDR3 DNA is TGCGCCAGCAGCCTACCCGGAACCCCGGGGGGCTACACCTTC.

The chain couples TRBV2 to TRBJ1-5; no clear D. The CDR3 has 14 amino acids. Germline CDR1 reads SNHLY; CDR2 reads FYNNEI. Trimming pared 4 bases from V and 0 bases from J, leaving 7 bases between. As DNA, the CDR3 is TGTGCCAGCAGTGGTTATAATAGCAATCAGCCCCAGCATTTT. This gives the protein CASSGYNSNQPQHF. Based on the CDR3 plus reference TRBV2 and TRBJ1-5, the full variable domain is EPEVTQTPSHQVTQMGQEVILRCVPISNHLYFYWYRQILGQKVEFLVSFYNNEISEKSEIFDDQFSVERPDGSNFTLKIRSTKLEDSAMYFCASSGYNSNQPQHFGDGTRLSIL.

This clone showed up just once. V gene TRBV19 combines with J gene TRBJ2-1, with TRBD1 matching 9 bases. V shed 7 bases, J shed 4 bases, and the junction held 8 bases outside the gene matches. The CDR3 is 15 residues long. CDR1 is LNHDA, CDR2 SQIVND, per germline (reference sequence). CDR3 residues: CASTLGTGSYNEQFF. In DNA form, the CDR3 reads TGTGCCAGTACTCTTGGGACAGGGTCGTACAATGAGCAGTTCTTC.

V is TRBV6-1 and J is TRBJ2-7; 12 bases agree with TRBD1. Germline loops: CDR1 MNHNS, CDR2 SASEGT. Germline trimming cut 3 bases from V and 5 bases from J; bases unmatched to any gene: 5. The CDR3 sequence is 15 residues long. The CDR3 sequence: CASSEVGQGANEQYF. CDR3 nucleotide sequence: TGTGCCAGCAGTGAGGTGGGACAGGGGGCGAACGAGCAGTACTTC.

V gene TRBV19 combines with J gene TRBJ2-2, with a possible D match to TRBD1 (6 bases). From germline, CDR1 is LNHDA and CDR2 SQIVND (reference sequence). V lost 1 base, J lost 1 base, and 10 bases lay in between. CDR3 length: 16 amino acids. As DNA, the CDR3 is TGTGCCAGTAGTATAGGCAGGGGACGGAACACCGGGGAGCTGTTTTTT. The encoded protein is CASSIGRGRNTGELFF. The full variable domain, with the rest looked up from reference TRBV19 and TRBJ2-2, is DGGITQSPKYLFRKEGQNVTLSCEQNLNHDAMYWYRQDPGQGLRLIYYSQIVNDFQKGDIAEGYSVSREKKESFPLTVTSAQKNPTAFYLCASSIGRGRNTGELFFGEGSRLTVL.

This rearrangement joins TRBV19 to TRBJ2-1, with TRBD2 matching 11 bases. Losses at the gene ends were 6 bases for V and 3 bases for J; bases not matched to a gene: 10. CDR3 length: 17 amino acids. The germline V gene encodes CDR1 LNHDA and CDR2 SQIVND (reference sequence). In nucleotides, the CDR3 is TGTGCCAGTAGAAAATTAAAAACTAGCGGGGGCTACAATGAGCAGTTCTTC. This translates into CASRKLKTSGGYNEQFF.